This entry lists 21 T cell receptor beta chains sequenced from one sample in a study of shared clonotypes between healthy human individuals. CD45RO-negative, CCR7-selected cells formed the naive CD8 fraction, which excluded terminally differentiated effector memory CD45RA+ cells. The protocol was immunoSEQ multiplex PCR, while the TCRdb copy is restricted to in-frame clones and leaves out a portion. The sample has 1.5 million to 2.5 million clones, about 95% seen once. The sample comprised naive CD8+ T cells sorted from blood. All receptors derive from a man between 18 and 35 years old in good health.

In its sample, this clone was seen a few times. This chain uses TRBV30 with TRBJ1-2; 7 bases map to TRBD1. Germline values: CDR1 GTSNPN, CDR2 SVGIG (reference sequence). The CDR3 length is 13 residues. The ends lost 3 bases at V and 3 bases at J; junction bases unmatched: 4. The CDR3 DNA sequence: TGTGCCTGGAGGGATACAGGGGACTATGGCTACACCTTC. Its protein is CAWRDTGDYGYTF.

The rearrangement joins TRBV4-1 to TRBJ2-7, with unresolved D. The V end lost 4 bases, the J end lost 2 bases, and 9 bases lay between the germline ends. There are 13 residues in the CDR3. Germline V gives CDR1 MGHRA, CDR2 YSYEKL. CDR3 coding DNA: TGCGCCAGCAGCCTCGGAACCCCCTACGAGCAGTACTTC. This gives the protein CASSLGTPYEQYF.

This chain links TRBV5-6 with TRBJ2-2, with D uncertain. Per germline, CDR1 SGHDT and CDR2 YYEEEE. V was cut by 0 bases and J by 8 bases, with 11 bases left in between. The CDR3 is 14 residues long. The CDR3 sequence is CASSLEQWSGELFF. The CDR3 coding sequence is TGTGCCAGCAGCTTGGAACAGTGGAGTGGGGAGCTGTTTTTT.

The rearrangement links TRBV10-3 to TRBJ2-3; no reliable D call. CDR1 ENHRY and CDR2 SYGVKD come from the germline V gene. V lost 9 bases to trimming and J lost 1 base, with 5 bases between them. The CDR3 runs to 11 residues. The CDR3 sequence is CAIAGTDTQYF. As DNA, the CDR3 is TGTGCCATTGCGGGCACAGATACGCAGTATTTT.

The V gene is TRBV12-1, the J gene TRBJ1-6. TRBV12-1 is shown as a pseudogene. CDR3 length: 14 residues. CDR3 in DNA: TGTGCCAGCAGCTTTCGGGGTCATGGATCACCCCTCCACTTT. Protein product: CASSFRGHGSPLHF.

The V call is TRBV2, the J call TRBJ2-5, with 14 bases matching TRBD2. Germline V gene lookup returns CDR1 SNHLY and CDR2 FYNNEI. Unmatched junction bases numbered 6, after V lost 8 bases and J lost 7 bases. The CDR3 consists of 14 residues. The CDR3 DNA sequence: TGTGCCAGCGGGGGGACTAGCGGGAGTTGGACCCAGTACTTC. Its protein product is CASGGTSGSWTQYF.

This clone was counted a single time. The chain employs TRBV27 and TRBJ1-6, with D perhaps matching TRBD1 (6 bases). The CDR3 length is 15 residues. Germline CDR1 and CDR2: MNHEY and SMNVEV (reference sequence). The V gene lost 3 bases and the J gene lost 10 bases, with 16 bases spanning the gap. The chain's CDR3 is CASSFGTGHRSPLHF. The CDR3 DNA reads TGTGCCAGCAGTTTCGGAACAGGGCACAGGTCACCCCTCCACTTT.

The V and J genes are TRBV4-3 and TRBJ2-2, with 7 bases fitting TRBD1. The length of the CDR3 is 15 residues. The germline CDR1 and CDR2 sequences are LGHNA and YSLEER. V shed 4 bases, J shed 0 bases, and the junction held 2 bases outside the gene matches. The DNA for the CDR3 is TGCGCCAGCAGCCGAGGGACAGCGAACACCGGGGAGCTGTTTTTT. Its protein is CASSRGTANTGELFF.

The J gene is TRBJ2-7, the V gene TRBV7-2; 7 bases fit TRBD1. The V gene's germline CDR1 is SGHTA and CDR2 FQGNSA. Losses at the gene ends were 5 bases for V and 2 bases for J; bases not matched to a gene: 3. CDR3 size: 13 residues. As DNA, the CDR3 is TGTGCCAGCAGCGCAGACAGGGCCTACGAGCAGTACTTC. It translates to CASSADRAYEQYF.

A remark on this clone: Other DNA sequences from this sample encode an identical CDR3 as well. The V gene is TRBV27, the J gene TRBJ2-7; 11 bases line up with TRBD1. This CDR3 has 14 amino acids. Losses at the gene ends were 4 bases for V and 5 bases for J; bases not matched to a gene: 4. In germline, CDR1 is MNHEY, CDR2 SMNVEV (reference sequence). Here the CDR3 reads CASSSGTGGNEQYF. The CDR3 DNA is TGTGCCAGCAGTTCCGGGACAGGGGGTAACGAGCAGTACTTC.

The sample holds one count of this clone. The rearrangement joins TRBV9 to TRBJ2-7, with TRBD2 matching 11 bases. Germline V CDR1 and CDR2: SGDLS, YYNGEE. J was trimmed by 2 bases and V by 3 bases; bases with no gene match: 1. This CDR3 comprises 14 residues. CDR3 DNA sequence: TGTGCCAGCAGCGGGGGACTAGCGGCCTACGAGCAGTACTTC. Its translation: CASSGGLAAYEQYF.

The chain is built from TRBV30 and TRBJ2-1, with 8 bases identical to TRBD2. CDR1 GTSNPN and CDR2 SVGIG come from the germline V gene (reference sequence). V shed 0 bases, J shed 8 bases, and the junction held 9 bases outside the gene matches. The CDR3 is 15 residues long. The CDR3 DNA follows: TGTGCCTGGAGTGTTCCAGGACTAGCTCCCCATGAGCAGTTCTTC. Its translation is CAWSVPGLAPHEQFF.

This clone was seen just once. The chain uses TRBV20-1 and TRBJ1-2; D unclear. V was pared by 6 bases and J by 8 bases, with 13 bases between. CDR3 length equals 11 residues. Germline values: CDR1 DFQATT, CDR2 SNEGSKA (reference sequence). CDR3 amino acids: CSARLVDGYTF. The CDR3, as DNA: TGCAGTGCCCGGTTGGTGGACGGCTACACCTTC.

This clone has a single count. The chain couples TRBV6-1 to TRBJ2-7; a possible D gene is TRBD1 (5 bases). Germline loops: CDR1 MNHNS, CDR2 SASEGT. This CDR3 has 12 residues. The V gene lost 8 bases and the J gene lost 4 bases, with 12 bases spanning the gap. The CDR3 protein is CASVRVGYEQYF. CDR3 coding DNA: TGTGCCAGCGTCAGGGTGGGTTACGAGCAGTACTTC.

The DNA of the CDR3 is TGTGCCAGCACAGAGACTCTGACCGGGGAGCTGTTTTTT. Protein: CASTETLTGELFF. The chain joins TRBV5-8 to TRBJ2-2; D not certain. Germline V lookup: CDR1 SGHTS, CDR2 YDEGEE. Trimming cost V 6 bases and J 5 bases, with 11 bases left between them. The length of the CDR3 is 13 residues.

The chain couples TRBV11-2 to TRBJ2-1; D call uncertain. The V gene lost 5 bases and the J gene lost 6 bases, with 11 bases spanning the gap. Germline V lookup: CDR1 SGHAT, CDR2 FQNNGV. The CDR3 sequence is 13 residues long. Here the CDR3 reads CASSPSVGNEQFF. Written as DNA, the CDR3 is TGTGCCAGCAGCCCTTCGGTGGGCAATGAGCAGTTCTTC.

The CDR3 sequence is CASSPAARAETQYF. In DNA, the CDR3 is TGTGCCAGCAGCCCGGCCGCCAGGGCGGAGACCCAGTACTTC. This chain connects TRBV13 to TRBJ2-5; tentatively, D is TRBD1 (5 bases). Germline loops: CDR1 PRHDT, CDR2 FYEKMQ (reference sequence). The CDR3 sequence is 14 residues long. V gave up 5 bases and J gave up 5 bases, with 15 bases separating them.

The chain is built from TRBV13 and TRBJ1-4; D is ambiguous. Germline values: CDR1 PRHDT, CDR2 FYEKMQ (reference sequence). The CDR3 totals 16 residues. V lost 10 bases and J lost 7, with 25 bases in between. CDR3 coding DNA: TGTGCCACCAACCCACTGAGCGGGGTGGGAGCTGAAAAACTGTTTTTT. Encoded protein: CATNPLSGVGAEKLFF.

Worth noting for this clone: In the same sample, other DNA sequences code for this CDR3. The V call is TRBV6-6, the J call TRBJ2-7; TRBD1 matches at 7 bases. Germline V gene lookup returns CDR1 MNHNY and CDR2 SVGAGI (reference sequence). There are 14 residues in the CDR3. The ends lost 2 bases at V and 3 bases at J; junction bases unmatched: 4. Here the CDR3 reads CASSYGGQSYEQYF. The CDR3 DNA follows: TGTGCCAGCAGTTACGGGGGACAGAGCTACGAGCAGTACTTC.

The chain is built from TRBV4-1 and TRBJ2-7, with 7 bases fitting TRBD2. The CDR3 is made up of 15 amino acids. Trimming took 1 base from V and 3 from J; bases not matched to a gene: 6. Looked up from germline, CDR1 is MGHRA and CDR2 is YSYEKL. CDR3: CASSQGWSGIYEQYF. In DNA, the CDR3 is TGCGCCAGCAGCCAAGGATGGAGCGGGATCTACGAGCAGTACTTC.

The rearrangement joins TRBV5-1 to TRBJ2-1; 8 bases are shared with TRBD1. Germline-derived CDR1 and CDR2 are SGHRS and YFSETQ. The junction had 3 bases not matched to a gene; V was cut back by 2 bases and J by 2 bases. The CDR3 consists of 15 residues. The CDR3 sequence is CASSLTTGAYNEQFF. The CDR3 DNA is TGCGCCAGCAGCTTAACGACAGGGGCCTACAATGAGCAGTTCTTC.